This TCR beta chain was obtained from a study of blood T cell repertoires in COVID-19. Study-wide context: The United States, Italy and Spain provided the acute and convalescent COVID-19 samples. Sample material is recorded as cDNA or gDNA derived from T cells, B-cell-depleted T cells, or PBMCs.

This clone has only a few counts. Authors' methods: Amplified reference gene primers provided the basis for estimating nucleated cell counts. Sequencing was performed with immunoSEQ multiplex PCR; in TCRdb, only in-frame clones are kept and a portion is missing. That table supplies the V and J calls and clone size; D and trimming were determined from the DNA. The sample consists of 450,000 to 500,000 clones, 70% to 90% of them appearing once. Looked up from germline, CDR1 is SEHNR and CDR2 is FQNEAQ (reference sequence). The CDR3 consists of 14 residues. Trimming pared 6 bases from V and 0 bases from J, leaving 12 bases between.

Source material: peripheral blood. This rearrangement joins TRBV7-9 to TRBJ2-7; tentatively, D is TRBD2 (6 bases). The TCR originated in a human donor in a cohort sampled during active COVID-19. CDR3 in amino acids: CASSQSGSSYEQYF. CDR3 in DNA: TGTGCCAGCAGTCAGTCCGGGAGCTCCTACGAGCAGTACTTC.